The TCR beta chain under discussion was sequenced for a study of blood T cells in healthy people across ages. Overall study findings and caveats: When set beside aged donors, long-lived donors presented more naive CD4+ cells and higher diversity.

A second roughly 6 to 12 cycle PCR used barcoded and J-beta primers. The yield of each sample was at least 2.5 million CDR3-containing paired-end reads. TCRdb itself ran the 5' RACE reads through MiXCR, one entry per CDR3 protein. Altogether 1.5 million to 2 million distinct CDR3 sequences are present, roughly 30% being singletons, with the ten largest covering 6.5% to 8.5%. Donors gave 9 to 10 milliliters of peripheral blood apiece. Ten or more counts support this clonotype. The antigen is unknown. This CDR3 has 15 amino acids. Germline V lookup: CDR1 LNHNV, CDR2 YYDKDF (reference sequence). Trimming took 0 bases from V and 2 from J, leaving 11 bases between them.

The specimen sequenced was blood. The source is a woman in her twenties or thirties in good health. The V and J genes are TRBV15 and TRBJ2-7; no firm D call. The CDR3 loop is CATSRDDGNPYEQYF. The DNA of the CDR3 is TGTGCCACCAGCAGAGATGATGGGAACCCCTACGAGCAGTACTTC.